This is a list of T cell receptor beta chains from one sample in a study of T cell changes during pregnancy in multiple sclerosis. The data were produced by immunoSEQ multiplex PCR, yet TCRdb's version contains in-frame clones alone and is incomplete. The data contain about 36,000 clones, about 92% of them singletons. Sequenced material: PBMCs (not recorded whether the cells were cultured). These TCRs come from a female donor with multiple sclerosis, enrolled in a pregnancy study. Each CDR3 is given with its conserved first and last residue. Fields, in order: J gene, D gene, V gene, CDR3 DNA, CDR3 protein. The D gene is left open where the match is weak.

j_call: TRBJ2-7
d_call: TRBD2
v_call: TRBV7-2
cdr3_nt: TGTGCCAGCAGCTTAGGTCGGCTAGCGGGACAGTACTTC
cdr3_aa: CASSLGRLAGQYF

j_call: TRBJ1-1
d_call: NA
v_call: TRBV28
cdr3_nt: TGTGCCAGCAGTTTCGAAGGTCGGCCCAACACTGAAGCTTTCTTT
cdr3_aa: CASSFEGRPNTEAFF

j_call: TRBJ2-1
d_call: NA
v_call: TRBV19
cdr3_nt: TGTGCCAGTAGTAGCCGGATTCGGGACAATGAGCAGTTCTTC
cdr3_aa: CASSSRIRDNEQFF

j_call: TRBJ2-1
d_call: TRBD2
v_call: TRBV27
cdr3_nt: TGTGCCAGCAGTTTATCTTCGACTAGCGGCTACAATGAGCAGTTCTTC
cdr3_aa: CASSLSSTSGYNEQFF

j_call: TRBJ1-5
d_call: NA
v_call: TRBV4-3
cdr3_nt: TGCGCCAGCAGCCTGAGTGGGGGCAATCAGCCCCAGCATTTT
cdr3_aa: CASSLSGGNQPQHF

j_call: TRBJ2-5
d_call: NA
v_call: TRBV19
cdr3_nt: TGTGCCAGTAGCCGAAAGCGGCTAGACTCCCAAGAGACCCAGTACTTC
cdr3_aa: CASSRKRLDSQETQYF

j_call: TRBJ1-2
d_call: NA
v_call: TRBV1
cdr3_nt: TGCACCAGCAGGCATAACAGTTTGTGCGAAAAGACCTATGGCTACACCTTC
cdr3_aa: CTSRHNSLCEKTYGYTF

j_call: TRBJ1-1
d_call: NA
v_call: TRBV15
cdr3_nt: TGTGCCACCAGCAGAGATTACACAGGCCCGTGGGCTGAAGCTTTCTTT
cdr3_aa: CATSRDYTGPWAEAFF

j_call: TRBJ1-4
d_call: NA
v_call: TRBV7-9
cdr3_nt: TGTGCCAGCAGCTTAGAGGGGCGGATAGGTGAAAAACTGTTTTTT
cdr3_aa: CASSLEGRIGEKLFF

j_call: TRBJ1-1
d_call: NA
v_call: TRBV7-3
cdr3_nt: TGTGCCAGCAGCTTCTGGAAGAACACTGAAGCTTTCTTT
cdr3_aa: CASSFWKNTEAFF